This record covers a single TCR beta chain. This sample stems from a study of blood T cell repertoires in COVID-19. CDR1 is SGHRS and CDR2 is YFSETQ in the germline V gene. V gave up 5 bases and J gave up 0 bases, with 17 bases separating them. CDR3 length equals 16 residues. As handled by the study authors: From reference gene primer amplification, estimates of nucleated cell counts were derived. Data came from immunoSEQ multiplex PCR; TCRdb stores just in-frame clones and leaves some out. That table supplies the V and J calls and clone size; D and trimming were determined from the DNA. The table lists 250,000 to 300,000 clones, over 85% of them singletons, with around 10% in the top ten.

The sequenced sample consisted of peripheral blood. The receptor was derived from a woman in her 30s with COVID-19, enrolled during active disease. This chain connects TRBV5-1 to TRBJ2-5, with a possible D match to TRBD1 (6 bases). The CDR3 region has the DNA TGCGCCAGCAGGCACACCGGGACAAGTTACCAAGAGACCCAGTACTTC. Amino acids: CASRHTGTSYQETQYF.